This T cell receptor beta chain was identified in a study of T cell repertoires in cytomegalovirus infection. MiXCR was run by TCRdb on the reads, yielding one entry per CDR3 protein. The table shows about 530,000 distinct CDR3 sequences, with less than 30% occurring only once. The TCR comes from a human donor in good health (CMV status not recorded). Some clones in this sample may be carry-over from other donors' samples. The material sequenced was PBMCs.

CDR3 nucleotides: TGCAGTGCTAGAGATTCGACTAGCGGTCACAATGAGCAGTTCTTC. Its protein product is CSARDSTSGHNEQFF. The chain employs TRBV20-1 and TRBJ2-1; 9 bases fit TRBD2. Germline V gives CDR1 DFQATT, CDR2 SNEGSKA (reference sequence). The CDR3 consists of 15 residues. The V gene end was trimmed by 0 bases and the J gene end by 5 bases; junction bases not matched to a gene: 5.